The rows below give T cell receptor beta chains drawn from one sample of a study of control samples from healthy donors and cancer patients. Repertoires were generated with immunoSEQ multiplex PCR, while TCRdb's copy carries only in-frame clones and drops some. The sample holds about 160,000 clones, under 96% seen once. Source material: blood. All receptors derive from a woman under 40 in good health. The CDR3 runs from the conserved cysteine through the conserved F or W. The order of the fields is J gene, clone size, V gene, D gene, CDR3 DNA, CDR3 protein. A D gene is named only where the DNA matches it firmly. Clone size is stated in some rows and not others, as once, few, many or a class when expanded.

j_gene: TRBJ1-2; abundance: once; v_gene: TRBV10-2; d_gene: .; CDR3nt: TGCGCCAGCAGTGACGGGGCTGGCTACACCTTC; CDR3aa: CASSDGAGYTF
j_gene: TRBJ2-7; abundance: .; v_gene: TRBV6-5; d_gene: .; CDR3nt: TGTGCCAGCAGTTACTACGCGAGCTCCTACGAGCAGTACTTC; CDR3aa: CASSYYASSYEQYF
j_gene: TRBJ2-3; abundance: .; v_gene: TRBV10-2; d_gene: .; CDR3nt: TGCGCCAGCAGTCCCTATTTCACAGATACGCAGTATTTT; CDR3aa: CASSPYFTDTQYF
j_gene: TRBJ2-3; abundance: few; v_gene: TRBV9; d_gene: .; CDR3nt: TGTGCCAGCAGCGTAGGCCCCGGGGCCCAGCATACGCAGTATTTT; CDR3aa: CASSVGPGAQHTQYF
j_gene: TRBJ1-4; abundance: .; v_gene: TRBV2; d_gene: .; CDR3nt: TGTGCCAGCCTACCATGGAGGGGTTGGGGTGAAAAACTGTTTTTT; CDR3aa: CASLPWRGWGEKLFF
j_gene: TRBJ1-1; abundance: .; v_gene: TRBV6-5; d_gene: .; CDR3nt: TGTGCCAGCAGTCGGACGCTGGCCACTGAAGCTTTCTTT; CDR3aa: CASSRTLATEAFF
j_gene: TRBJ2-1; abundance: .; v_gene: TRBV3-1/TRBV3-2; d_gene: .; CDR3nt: TGTGCCAGCAGCCTCGTTGGCAATGAGCAGTTCTTC; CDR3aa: CASSLVGNEQFF
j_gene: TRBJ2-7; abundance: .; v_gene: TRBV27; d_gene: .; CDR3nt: TGTGCCAGCAGCCTTGCGGGTTTACTCTACGAGCAGTACTTC; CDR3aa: CASSLAGLLYEQYF
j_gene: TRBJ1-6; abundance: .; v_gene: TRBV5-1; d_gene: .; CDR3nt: TGCGCCAGCAGCTTTACAGGGTATTCTTCACCCCTCCACTTT; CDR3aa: CASSFTGYSSPLHF
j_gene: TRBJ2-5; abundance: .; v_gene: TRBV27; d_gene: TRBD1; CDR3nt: TGTGCCAGCAGTTTTCTGCAGGGGGAAAGGTACTTC; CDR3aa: CASSFLQGERYF